This T cell receptor (beta chain) came from a study of shared clonotypes between healthy human individuals. Overall study: Three plates were used per donor for CD4 naive, three for CD4 memory, two for CD8 naive and one for CD8 memory.

The CDR3 runs 16 residues. Germline CDR1 ENHRY, CDR2 SYGVKD. Trimming stripped 2 bases from V and 1 base from J, with 13 bases between. An approximately 200 ng quantity of DNA, 25,000 to 35,000 T cell genomes, went into the sorted-subset replicate PCRs. TCRdb keeps only in-frame clones here, not all; method: immunoSEQ multiplex PCR. The sample shows about 2.1 million clones, roughly 91% of them seen only once. Naivety among CD8 cells was defined by CD45RO negativity and positive CCR7 selection, thereby excluding terminally differentiated effector memory CD45RA+ cells. The receptor was isolated from a man between 18 and 35 years old in good health. Some clones in this sample may be carry-over from other donors' samples. J is TRBJ2-3 and V is TRBV10-3, with D possibly matching TRBD2 (6 bases). Sample: naive CD8+ T cells from PBMCs. The CDR3 loop reads CAISEPGTLGTDTQYF. CDR3 bases: TGTGCCATCAGTGAGCCCGGGACTTTGGGCACAGATACGCAGTATTTT.